This T cell receptor beta chain was captured in a study of cytomegalovirus exposure and HLA in healthy donors. Study details: There were some 410 genotyped donors. Of these, roughly 80% fell in the genetic ancestry cluster associated with self-reported Caucasian donors.

Germline CDR1 reads PRHDT; CDR2 reads FYEKMQ (reference sequence). V was pared by 5 bases and J by 0 bases, with 0 bases of the junction left unmatched. The CDR3 is 15 amino acids. Primers: 60 Vbeta forward and 13 Jbeta reverse. Data came from immunoSEQ multiplex PCR; TCRdb stores just in-frame clones and leaves some out. This sample has some 150,000 clones; roughly four fifths occur once, and the top ten carry around 14%. The rearrangement links TRBV13 to TRBJ2-1, with 11 bases that match TRBD2. Sequenced: PBMCs. This TCR was recovered from a human donor in good health. This CDR3 reads CASSLAGGSYNEQFF. In nucleotides, the CDR3 is TGTGCCAGCAGCCTAGCGGGGGGCTCCTACAATGAGCAGTTCTTC.